These 26 T cell receptor beta chains were all obtained from the same sample, sequenced in a study of blood T cell repertoires in COVID-19. Here immunoSEQ multiplex PCR was the method, and the copy in TCRdb shows in-frame clones only, minus some. The sample comprises over 200,000 clones, roughly 86% of which are singletons, and 2.7% rests with the top ten. Sequenced material: peripheral blood. These receptors were obtained from an older woman with acute or convalescent COVID-19.

The chain carries TRBV6-6 and TRBJ2-1; TRBD1 is a possible D gene (5 bases). The ends were cut back, 6 bases at V and 6 bases at J, with 9 bases in the middle. CDR1 and CDR2 from the germline V gene are MNHNY and SVGAGI (reference sequence). The CDR3 is 12 residues long. The CDR3, as DNA: TGTGCCAGCAGAGGGGATCTCAATGAGCAGTTCTTC. It encodes CASRGDLNEQFF.

The chain combines TRBV6-5 with TRBJ2-7, with D uncertain. Germline values: CDR1 MNHEY, CDR2 SVGAGI. The CDR3 loop spans 13 amino acids. V dropped 2 bases and J dropped 0 bases, with 5 bases sitting between them. This chain's CDR3 is CASSYLSSYEQYF. CDR3 coding DNA: TGTGCCAGCAGTTACCTATCCTCCTACGAGCAGTACTTC.

The CDR3 coding sequence is TGTGCCAGCAGAGATAGCCTAAGCTCCTACGAGCAGTACTTC. Its translation: CASRDSLSSYEQYF. V is TRBV28 and J is TRBJ2-7; no clear D. The V end was cut by 6 bases, the J end by 0 bases, with 12 bases between. Germline V gene sequence: CDR1 MDHEN, CDR2 SYDVKM. The CDR3 has 14 residues.

V and J are TRBV5-1 and TRBJ2-6; 9 nucleotides agree with TRBD1. Per the germline V gene, CDR1 is SGHRS and CDR2 is YFSETQ. V lost 6 bases to trimming and J lost 0 bases; unmatched junction nucleotides: 10. The CDR3 runs to 18 residues. The CDR3 here is CASNPSETGGSGANVLTF. The CDR3 nucleotides are TGCGCCAGCAACCCGTCCGAGACAGGGGGCTCTGGGGCCAACGTCCTGACTTTC.

J is TRBJ1-1 and V is TRBV29-1; D might be TRBD1 (6 bases). The CDR3 spans 15 residues. Trimming took 3 bases from V and 1 from J, leaving 15 bases between them. The V gene's germline CDR1 is SQVTM and CDR2 ANQGSEA. The CDR3 spells CSVEGGLGWNTEAFF. The CDR3 DNA reads as TGCAGCGTTGAGGGGGGGCTTGGGTGGAACACTGAAGCTTTCTTT.

This chain's CDR3 is CASSQNTGLAGGEQFF. The DNA of the CDR3 is TGTGCCAGCAGCCAAAATACGGGACTAGCGGGAGGTGAGCAGTTCTTC. J is TRBJ2-1 and V is TRBV3-1 (or the pseudogene TRBV3-2); 15 bases are a match to TRBD2. The CDR3 consists of 16 residues. V trimming: 2 bases; J trimming: 9 bases; junction bases outside the gene matches: 5. Germline V lookup: CDR1 LGHDT, CDR2 YNNKEL (reference sequence).

This chain links TRBV9 with TRBJ1-1; no definite D call. CDR1 is SGDLS and CDR2 is YYNGEE in the germline V gene. The CDR3 length is 14 residues. V gave up 4 bases and J gave up 4 bases, with 14 bases separating them. The CDR3 coding sequence is TGTGCCAGCAGCCCCCGGAGCAGCCTCACTGAAGCTTTCTTT. It codes for CASSPRSSLTEAFF.

The V call is TRBV10-1, the J call TRBJ2-7; no clear D. CDR1 is WNHNN, CDR2 SYGVQD, per germline (reference sequence). The ends were cut back, 2 bases at V and 0 bases at J, with 5 bases in the middle. The CDR3 length is 13 residues. CDR3 sequence: CASSETASYEQYF. CDR3 sequence (DNA): TGCGCCAGCAGTGAGACAGCCTCCTACGAGCAGTACTTC.

V usage is TRBV7-2 and J usage is TRBJ2-7; D might be TRBD1 (6 bases). Per germline, CDR1 SGHTA and CDR2 FQGNSA. The ends were cut back, 1 base at V and 4 bases at J, with 17 bases in the middle. The CDR3 extends over 16 amino acids. CDR3 in amino acids: CASSLEGNRVGYEQYF. The CDR3 region has the DNA TGTGCCAGCAGCTTAGAGGGGAACAGGGTAGGTTACGAGCAGTACTTC.

The chain combines TRBV28 with TRBJ1-5; 7 bases match TRBD1. V trimming: 6 bases; J trimming: 0 bases; junction bases outside the gene matches: 5. This CDR3 has 15 amino acids. Germline V gene data show CDR1 as MDHEN and CDR2 as SYDVKM. In DNA, the CDR3 is TGTGCCAGCAGATTGGACAGGTTTAGCAATCAGCCCCAGCATTTT. This encodes CASRLDRFSNQPQHF.

The chain recombines TRBV19 with TRBJ1-5; D may be TRBD1 (5 bases). Germline V lookup: CDR1 LNHDA, CDR2 SQIVND (reference sequence). The CDR3 totals 16 residues. V was clipped by 3 bases and J by 2 bases, with 14 bases between them. The CDR3 here is CASSMLVGGGNQPQHF. The CDR3 DNA sequence: TGTGCCAGTAGTATGTTGGTCGGGGGGGGCAATCAGCCCCAGCATTTT.

This clone was seen more than once but under ten times. This chain joins TRBV6-5 and TRBJ1-5, with 9 bases identical to TRBD1. V shed 4 bases, J shed 7 bases, and the junction held 5 bases outside the gene matches. This CDR3 has 14 residues. Germline V gene data show CDR1 as MNHEY and CDR2 as SVGAGI. The CDR3: CASSSGQGEQPQHF. The CDR3 DNA reads TGTGCCAGCAGTTCGGGACAGGGAGAACAGCCCCAGCATTTT.

This chain uses TRBV27 with TRBJ2-1; 14 nucleotides match TRBD2. This CDR3 spans 19 amino acids. The V gene end was trimmed by 5 bases and the J gene end by 3 bases; junction bases not matched to a gene: 12. The germline gives CDR1 MNHEY, CDR2 SMNVEV (reference sequence). CDR3 residues: CASSRTGTSGSRGYNEQFF. CDR3 in DNA: TGTGCCAGCAGTAGAACTGGGACTAGCGGGAGTAGGGGCTACAATGAGCAGTTCTTC.

This rearrangement joins TRBV18 to TRBJ1-4, with 7 nucleotides matching TRBD1. The junction had 7 bases not matched to a gene; V was cut back by 6 bases and J by 3 bases. The CDR3 consists of 15 residues. Per germline, CDR1 KGHSH and CDR2 LQKENI. The CDR3 region is CASSGQTGSNEKLFF. The CDR3, as DNA: TGTGCCAGCTCGGGCCAGACAGGGTCTAATGAAAAACTGTTTTTT.

This chain uses TRBV5-6 with TRBJ1-2; the D gene is possibly TRBD1 (5 bases). Germline values: CDR1 SGHDT, CDR2 YYEEEE. This CDR3 spans 12 amino acids. The germline V and J ends were trimmed by 4 bases and 7 bases, with 11 bases remaining between them. In DNA, the CDR3 is TGTGCCAGCAGCCTCCAGGGTACTGGCTACACCTTC. Translating gives CASSLQGTGYTF.

The gene calls are TRBV27 and TRBJ1-5; TRBD1 agrees at 9 bases. Germline CDR1 reads MNHEY; CDR2 reads SMNVEV (reference sequence). This CDR3 contains 14 residues. V dropped 5 bases and J dropped 6; count of bases not matched to a gene: 5. CDR3 region: CASSQGQGRQPQHF. CDR3 nucleotides: TGTGCCAGCAGTCAGGGACAGGGACGTCAGCCCCAGCATTTT.

CDR3 in amino acids: CASSIRERETQYF. The CDR3 DNA reads as TGCGCCAGCAGTATCAGGGAACGGGAGACCCAGTACTTC. The chain employs TRBV5-1 and TRBJ2-5; TRBD1 is a possible D gene (5 bases). Germline loops: CDR1 SGHRS, CDR2 YFSETQ. V was clipped by 5 bases and J by 5 bases, with 13 bases between them. The CDR3 has 13 amino acids.

The gene calls are TRBV25-1 and TRBJ1-1; D is undetermined. V lost 2 bases and J lost 0, with 10 bases in between. CDR1 and CDR2 from the germline V gene are MGHDK and SYGVNS. The CDR3 extends over 15 amino acids. The CDR3 here is CASSEDAVVNTEAFF. DNA for the CDR3: TGTGCCAGCAGTGAAGATGCGGTTGTGAACACTGAAGCTTTCTTT. The full variable domain, with the rest looked up from reference TRBV25-1 and TRBJ1-1, is EADIYQTPRYLVIGTGKKITLECSQTMGHDKMYWYQQDPGMELHLIHYSYGVNSTEKGDLSSESTVSRIRTEHFPLTLESARPSHTSQYLCASSEDAVVNTEAFFGQGTRLTVV.

The CDR3 DNA reads TGTGCCACCAGCAGAGACTCCCGCGGCTATGGCTACACCTTC. It encodes CATSRDSRGYGYTF. The rearrangement uses TRBV15 and TRBJ1-2; the D is unclear. Germline CDR1 is LNHNV and CDR2 is YYDKDF (reference sequence). Trimming removed 0 bases at V and 4 bases at J, with 9 bases between. This CDR3 region has 14 residues.

The chain is built from TRBV5-8 and TRBJ2-1, with TRBD1 matching over 9 bases. Per germline, CDR1 SGHTS and CDR2 YDEGEE. V shed 4 bases, J shed 6 bases, and the junction held 2 bases outside the gene matches. This CDR3 has 13 amino acids. The DNA for the CDR3 is TGTGCCAGCAGCCGGACAGGGGTCAATGAGCAGTTCTTC. Translated: CASSRTGVNEQFF.

The rearrangement links TRBV2 to TRBJ1-1, with D possibly being TRBD1 (6 bases). V was clipped by 7 bases and J by 3 bases, with 12 bases between them. Germline V gene data show CDR1 as SNHLY and CDR2 as FYNNEI. This CDR3 has 13 residues. Here the CDR3 reads CASKTGFDTEAFF. CDR3 DNA: TGTGCCAGCAAAACAGGGTTTGACACTGAAGCTTTCTTT. The full variable domain, rest sourced from reference TRBV2 and TRBJ1-1, is EPEVTQTPSHQVTQMGQEVILRCVPISNHLYFYWYRQILGQKVEFLVSFYNNEISEKSEIFDDQFSVERPDGSNFTLKIRSTKLEDSAMYFCASKTGFDTEAFFGQGTRLTVV.

The chain employs TRBV6-5 and TRBJ2-3; TRBD1 matches at 8 bases. The ends lost 6 bases at V and 2 bases at J; junction bases unmatched: 4. The CDR3 length is 14 residues. Germline V gives CDR1 MNHEY, CDR2 SVGAGI. The CDR3: CASSRTGYTDTQYF. CDR3 in DNA: TGTGCCAGCAGCCGGACAGGGTACACAGATACGCAGTATTTT.

V gene TRBV7-8 combines with J gene TRBJ2-7; D is ambiguous. Trimming removed 5 bases from V and 2 bases from J, with 7 bases in between. Germline CDR1 reads SGHVS; CDR2 reads FQNEAQ. The CDR3 sequence is 12 residues long. The CDR3 DNA follows: TGTGCCAGCAGCCCACACCCCTACGAGCAGTACTTC. It yields the protein CASSPHPYEQYF.

This clone was counted between two and nine times. The V gene is TRBV5-1, the J gene TRBJ2-3, with 9 bases lining up with TRBD1. Trimming cost V 1 base and J 4 bases; bases outside gene matches: 1. Germline CDR1 is SGHRS and CDR2 is YFSETQ. CDR3 length equals 14 residues. CDR3 in amino acids: CASSLTGGADTQYF. CDR3 bases: TGCGCCAGCAGCTTGACAGGGGGCGCAGATACGCAGTATTTT.

The CDR3 sequence is CAISEHSSYEQYF. In DNA form, the CDR3 reads TGTGCCATCAGTGAACACAGCTCCTACGAGCAGTACTTC. The rearrangement uses TRBV10-3 and TRBJ2-7; D call uncertain. The germline V and J ends were trimmed by 3 bases and 0 bases, with 6 bases remaining between them. CDR3 length equals 13 residues. In germline, CDR1 is ENHRY, CDR2 SYGVKD.

The chain is built from TRBV18 and TRBJ1-4; 7 bases fit TRBD1. Germline CDR1 and CDR2: KGHSH and LQKENI. There are 13 residues in the CDR3. J lost 5 bases, V lost 8 bases, and 5 bases had no gene match. The CDR3 sequence is CASQGGQNEKLFF. Written as DNA, the CDR3 is TGTGCCAGCCAGGGGGGACAGAATGAAAAACTGTTTTTT.